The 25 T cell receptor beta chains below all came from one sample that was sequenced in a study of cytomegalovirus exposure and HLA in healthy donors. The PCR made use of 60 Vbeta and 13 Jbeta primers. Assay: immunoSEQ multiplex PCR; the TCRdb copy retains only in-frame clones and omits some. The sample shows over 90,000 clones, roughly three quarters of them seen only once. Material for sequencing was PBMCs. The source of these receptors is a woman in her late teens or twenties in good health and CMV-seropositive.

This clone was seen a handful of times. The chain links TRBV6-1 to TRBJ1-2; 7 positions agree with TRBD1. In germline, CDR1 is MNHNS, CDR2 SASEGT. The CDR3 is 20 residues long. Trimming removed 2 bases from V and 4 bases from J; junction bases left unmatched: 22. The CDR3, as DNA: TGTGCCAGCAGTGAATACGTGTCGGGACAGCTGCCTTCAGGGTTCTATGGCTACACCTTC. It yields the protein CASSEYVSGQLPSGFYGYTF.

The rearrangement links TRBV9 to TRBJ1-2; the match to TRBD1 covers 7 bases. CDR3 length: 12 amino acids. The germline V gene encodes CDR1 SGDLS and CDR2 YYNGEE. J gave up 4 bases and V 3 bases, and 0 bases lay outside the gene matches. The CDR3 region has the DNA TGTGCCAGCAGCGGGGACAGCTATGGCTACACCTTC. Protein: CASSGDSYGYTF. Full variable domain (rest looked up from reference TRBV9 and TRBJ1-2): DSGVTQTPKHLITATGQRVTLRCSPRSGDLSVYWYQQSLDQGLQFLIQYYNGEERAKGNILERFSAQQFPDLHSELNLSSLELGDSALYFCASSGDSYGYTFGSGTRLTVV.

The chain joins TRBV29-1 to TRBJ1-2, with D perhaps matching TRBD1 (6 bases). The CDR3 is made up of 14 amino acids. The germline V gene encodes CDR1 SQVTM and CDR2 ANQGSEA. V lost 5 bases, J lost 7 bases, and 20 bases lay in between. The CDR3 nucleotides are TGCAGCGTTTCTAGGGGCAGGGGACGGGGTGGCTACACCTTC. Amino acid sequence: CSVSRGRGRGGYTF. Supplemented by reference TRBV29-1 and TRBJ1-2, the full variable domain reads SAVISQKPSRDICQRGTSLTIQCQVDSQVTMMFWYRQQPGQSLTLIATANQGSEATYESGFVIDKFPISRPNLTFSTLTVSNMSPEDSSIYLCSVSRGRGRGGYTFGSGTRLTVV.

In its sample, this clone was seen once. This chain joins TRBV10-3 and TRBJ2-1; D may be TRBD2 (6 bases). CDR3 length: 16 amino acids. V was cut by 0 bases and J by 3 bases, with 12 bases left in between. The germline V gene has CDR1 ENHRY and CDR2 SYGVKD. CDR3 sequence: CAISESGGRGYNEQFF. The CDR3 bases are TGTGCCATCAGTGAGTCCGGGGGAAGAGGCTACAATGAGCAGTTCTTC.

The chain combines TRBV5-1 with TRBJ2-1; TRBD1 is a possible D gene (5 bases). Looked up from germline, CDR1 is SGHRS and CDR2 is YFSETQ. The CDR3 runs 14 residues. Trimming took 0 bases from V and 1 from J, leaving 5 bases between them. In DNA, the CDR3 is TGCGCCAGCAGCTTGGGACAGTCCTACAATGAGCAGTTCTTC. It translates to CASSLGQSYNEQFF.

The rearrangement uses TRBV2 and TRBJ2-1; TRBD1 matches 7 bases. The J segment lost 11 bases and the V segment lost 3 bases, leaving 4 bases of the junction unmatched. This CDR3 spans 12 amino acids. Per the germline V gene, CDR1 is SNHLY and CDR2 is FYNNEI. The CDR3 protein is CASSDTGAKQFF. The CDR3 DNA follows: TGTGCCAGCAGTGATACAGGGGCGAAGCAGTTCTTC.

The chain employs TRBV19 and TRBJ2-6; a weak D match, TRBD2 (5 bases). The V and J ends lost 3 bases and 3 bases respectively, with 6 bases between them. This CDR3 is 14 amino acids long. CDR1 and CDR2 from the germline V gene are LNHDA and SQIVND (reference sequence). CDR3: CASSIGGGANVLTF. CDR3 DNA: TGTGCCAGTAGTATCGGAGGTGGGGCCAACGTCCTGACTTTC.

CDR3 nucleotide sequence: TGTGCCAGCAGTTCCCACGTTTGGGCGCATAATTCACCCCTCCACTTT. As protein: CASSSHVWAHNSPLHF. The rearrangement joins TRBV6-5 to TRBJ1-6; the D is unclear. There are 16 residues in the CDR3. V lost 4 bases and J 5 bases, leaving 15 bases between the germline ends. Germline CDR1 and CDR2: MNHEY and SVGAGI.

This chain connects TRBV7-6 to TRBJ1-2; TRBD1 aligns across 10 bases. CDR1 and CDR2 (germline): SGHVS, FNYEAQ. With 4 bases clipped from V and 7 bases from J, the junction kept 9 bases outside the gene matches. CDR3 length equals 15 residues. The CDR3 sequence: CASSSTGDRGSGYTF. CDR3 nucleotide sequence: TGTGCCAGCAGCTCAACCGGGGACAGGGGAAGTGGCTACACCTTC.

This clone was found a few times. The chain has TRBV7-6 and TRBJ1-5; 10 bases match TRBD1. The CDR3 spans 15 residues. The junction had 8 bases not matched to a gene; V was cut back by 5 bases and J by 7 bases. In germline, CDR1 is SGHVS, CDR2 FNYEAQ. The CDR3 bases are TGTGCCAGCAGCCCATCGGGGACAGGGGCGCAGCCCCAGCATTTT. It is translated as CASSPSGTGAQPQHF.

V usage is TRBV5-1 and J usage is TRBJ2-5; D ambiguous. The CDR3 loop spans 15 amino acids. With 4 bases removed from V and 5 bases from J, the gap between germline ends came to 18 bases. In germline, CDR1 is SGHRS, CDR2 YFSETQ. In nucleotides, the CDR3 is TGCGCCAGCAGCCAACCCTCTATGGTCGGGGAGACCCAGTACTTC. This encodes CASSQPSMVGETQYF.

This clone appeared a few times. CDR3 residues: CASSLGLAGGPGTGELFF. In DNA, the CDR3 is TGCGCCAGCAGCCTAGGACTAGCGGGAGGACCGGGCACCGGGGAGCTGTTTTTT. The chain is built from TRBV5-1 and TRBJ2-2, with TRBD2 matching 14 bases. The CDR3 sequence is 18 residues long. V was pared by 4 bases and J by 4 bases, with 9 bases of the junction left unmatched. Looked up from germline, CDR1 is SGHRS and CDR2 is YFSETQ.

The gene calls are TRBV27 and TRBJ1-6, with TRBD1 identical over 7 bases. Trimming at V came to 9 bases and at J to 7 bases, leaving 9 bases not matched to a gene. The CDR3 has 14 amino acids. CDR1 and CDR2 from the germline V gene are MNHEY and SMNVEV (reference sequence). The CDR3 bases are TGTGCCAGTCGCCGGACAGGCAACAATTCACCCCTCCACTTT. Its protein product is CASRRTGNNSPLHF.

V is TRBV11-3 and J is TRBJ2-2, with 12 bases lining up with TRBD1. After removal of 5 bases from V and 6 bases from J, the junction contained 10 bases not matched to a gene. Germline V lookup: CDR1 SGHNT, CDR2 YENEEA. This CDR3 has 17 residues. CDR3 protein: CASSLLLGQGAAGELFF. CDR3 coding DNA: TGTGCCAGCAGCCTTCTCCTGGGACAGGGGGCGGCCGGGGAGCTGTTTTTT.

CDR3 DNA: TGTGCCAGTAGTATATTTACCGTTTTAGGGGGACAGGGGGCCTACGAGCAGTACTTC. This encodes CASSIFTVLGGQGAYEQYF. V is TRBV19 and J is TRBJ2-7, with 11 nucleotides matching TRBD1. Germline CDR1 reads LNHDA; CDR2 reads SQIVND (reference sequence). V was pared by 2 bases and J by 2 bases, with 14 bases of the junction left unmatched. CDR3 length: 19 residues.

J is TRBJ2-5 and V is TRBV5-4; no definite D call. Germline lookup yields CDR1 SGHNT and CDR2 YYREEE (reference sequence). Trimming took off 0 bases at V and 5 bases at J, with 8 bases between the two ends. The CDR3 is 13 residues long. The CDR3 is CASSLVYSETQYF. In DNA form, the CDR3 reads TGTGCCAGCAGCTTGGTTTACAGTGAGACCCAGTACTTC.

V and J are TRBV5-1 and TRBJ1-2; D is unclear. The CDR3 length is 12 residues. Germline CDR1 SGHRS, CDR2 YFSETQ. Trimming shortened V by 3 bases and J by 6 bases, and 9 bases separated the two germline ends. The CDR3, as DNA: TGCGCCAGCAGCTCGGGTTCGCATGGCTACACCTTC. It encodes CASSSGSHGYTF.

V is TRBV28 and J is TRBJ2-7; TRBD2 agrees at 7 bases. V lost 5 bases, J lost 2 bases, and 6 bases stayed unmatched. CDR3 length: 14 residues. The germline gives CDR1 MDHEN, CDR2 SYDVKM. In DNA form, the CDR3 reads TGTGCCAGCAGTCCCGGGGAGGGAGCCTACGAGCAGTACTTC. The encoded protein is CASSPGEGAYEQYF.

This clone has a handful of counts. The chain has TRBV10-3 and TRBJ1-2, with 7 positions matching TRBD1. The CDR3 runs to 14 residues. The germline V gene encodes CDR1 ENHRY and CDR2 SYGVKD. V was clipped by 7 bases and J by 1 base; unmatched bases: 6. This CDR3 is CAITRQGLNYGYTF. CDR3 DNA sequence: TGTGCCATCACCCGACAGGGCCTTAACTATGGCTACACCTTC.

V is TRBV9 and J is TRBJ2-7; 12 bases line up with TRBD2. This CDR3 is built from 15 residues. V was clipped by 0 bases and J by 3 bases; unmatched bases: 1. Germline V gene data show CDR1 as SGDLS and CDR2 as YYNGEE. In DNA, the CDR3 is TGTGCCAGCAGCGTAGGGACTAGCGGGATCTACGAGCAGTACTTC. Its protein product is CASSVGTSGIYEQYF. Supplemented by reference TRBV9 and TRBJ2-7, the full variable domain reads DSGVTQTPKHLITATGQRVTLRCSPRSGDLSVYWYQQSLDQGLQFLIQYYNGEERAKGNILERFSAQQFPDLHSELNLSSLELGDSALYFCASSVGTSGIYEQYFGPGTRLTVT.

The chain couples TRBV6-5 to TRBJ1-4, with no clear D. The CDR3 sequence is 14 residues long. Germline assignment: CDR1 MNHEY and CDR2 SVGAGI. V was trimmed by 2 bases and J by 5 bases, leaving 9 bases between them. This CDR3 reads CASSYGQRNEKLFF. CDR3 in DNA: TGTGCCAGCAGTTACGGGCAGAGAAATGAAAAACTGTTTTTT.

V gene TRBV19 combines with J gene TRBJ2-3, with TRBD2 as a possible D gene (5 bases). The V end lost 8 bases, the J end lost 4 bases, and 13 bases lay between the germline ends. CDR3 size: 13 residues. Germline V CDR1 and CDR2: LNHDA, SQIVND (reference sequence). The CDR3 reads CASRPGFADTQYF. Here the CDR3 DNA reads TGTGCCAGTCGCCCGGGGTTCGCAGATACGCAGTATTTT.

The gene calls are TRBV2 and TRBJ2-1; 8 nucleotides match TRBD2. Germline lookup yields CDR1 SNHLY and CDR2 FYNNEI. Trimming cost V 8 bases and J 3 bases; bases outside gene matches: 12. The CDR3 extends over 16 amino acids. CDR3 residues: CASFVVAGTNYNEQFF. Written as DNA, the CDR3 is TGTGCCAGCTTCGTGGTAGCGGGGACGAACTACAATGAGCAGTTCTTC.

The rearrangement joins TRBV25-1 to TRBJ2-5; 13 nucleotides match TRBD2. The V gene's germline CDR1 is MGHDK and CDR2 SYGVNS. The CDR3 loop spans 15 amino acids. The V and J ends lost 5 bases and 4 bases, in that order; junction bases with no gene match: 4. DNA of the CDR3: TGTGCCAGCAGTAGACTAGCGGGAGGTCTAGAGACCCAGTACTTC. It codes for CASSRLAGGLETQYF. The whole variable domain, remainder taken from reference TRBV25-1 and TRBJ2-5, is EADIYQTPRYLVIGTGKKITLECSQTMGHDKMYWYQQDPGMELHLIHYSYGVNSTEKGDLSSESTVSRIRTEHFPLTLESARPSHTSQYLCASSRLAGGLETQYFGPGTRLLVL.

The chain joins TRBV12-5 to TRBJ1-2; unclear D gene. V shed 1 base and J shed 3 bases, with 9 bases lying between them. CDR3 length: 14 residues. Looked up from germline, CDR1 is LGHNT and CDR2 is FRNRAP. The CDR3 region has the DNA TGTGCTAGTGGTTTGGCAAGGAGTCACTATGGCTACACCTTC. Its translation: CASGLARSHYGYTF.